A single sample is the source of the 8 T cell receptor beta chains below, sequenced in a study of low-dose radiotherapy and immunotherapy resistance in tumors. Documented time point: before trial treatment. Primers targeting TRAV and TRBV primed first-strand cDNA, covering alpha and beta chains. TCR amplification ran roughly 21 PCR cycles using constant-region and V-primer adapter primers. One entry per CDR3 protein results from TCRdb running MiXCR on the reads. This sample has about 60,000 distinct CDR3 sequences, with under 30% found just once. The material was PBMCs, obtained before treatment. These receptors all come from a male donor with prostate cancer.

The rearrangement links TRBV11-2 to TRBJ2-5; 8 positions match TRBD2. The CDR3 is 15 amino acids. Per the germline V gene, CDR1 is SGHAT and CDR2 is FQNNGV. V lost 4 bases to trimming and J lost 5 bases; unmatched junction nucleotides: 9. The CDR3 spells CASSSTGGAGETQYF. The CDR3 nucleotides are TGTGCCAGCAGCTCCACCGGGGGGGCCGGGGAGACCCAGTACTTC.

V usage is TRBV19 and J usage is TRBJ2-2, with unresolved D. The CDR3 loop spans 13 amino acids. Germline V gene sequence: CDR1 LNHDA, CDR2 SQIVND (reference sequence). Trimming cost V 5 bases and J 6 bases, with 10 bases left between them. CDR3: CASSFASSGELFF. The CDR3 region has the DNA TGTGCCAGTAGTTTCGCCTCGTCCGGGGAGCTGTTTTTT.

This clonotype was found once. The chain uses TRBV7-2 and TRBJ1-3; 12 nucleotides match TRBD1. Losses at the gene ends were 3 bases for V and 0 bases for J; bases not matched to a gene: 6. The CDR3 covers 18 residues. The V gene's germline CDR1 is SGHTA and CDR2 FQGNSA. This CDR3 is CASSFGTGGRSSGNTIYF. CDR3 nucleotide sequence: TGTGCCAGCAGCTTTGGGACAGGGGGCAGGAGCTCTGGAAACACCATATATTTT.

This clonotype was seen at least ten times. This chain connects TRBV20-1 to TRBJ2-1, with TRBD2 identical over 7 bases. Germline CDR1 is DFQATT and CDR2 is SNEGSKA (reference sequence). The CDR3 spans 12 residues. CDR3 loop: CRVAGTYNEQFF. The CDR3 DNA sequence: TGCAGAGTAGCGGGCACCTACAATGAGCAGTTCTTC.

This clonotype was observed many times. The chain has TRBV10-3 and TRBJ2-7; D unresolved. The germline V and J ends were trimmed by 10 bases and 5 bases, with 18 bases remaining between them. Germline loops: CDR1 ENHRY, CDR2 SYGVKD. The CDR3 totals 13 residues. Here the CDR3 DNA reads TGTGCCACCGCCGGGTCTTTGGTTCACGAGCAGTACTTC. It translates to CATAGSLVHEQYF.

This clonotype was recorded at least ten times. This CDR3 reads CASSGRGGNQPQHF. CDR3 coding DNA: TGTGCCAGCAGCGGCAGGGGCGGCAATCAGCCCCAGCATTTT. This chain connects TRBV9 to TRBJ1-5, with TRBD1 as a possible D gene (6 bases). CDR1 SGDLS and CDR2 YYNGEE come from the germline V gene. The CDR3 has 14 residues. V was shortened by 3 bases and J by 2 bases, with 9 bases between the two germline ends.

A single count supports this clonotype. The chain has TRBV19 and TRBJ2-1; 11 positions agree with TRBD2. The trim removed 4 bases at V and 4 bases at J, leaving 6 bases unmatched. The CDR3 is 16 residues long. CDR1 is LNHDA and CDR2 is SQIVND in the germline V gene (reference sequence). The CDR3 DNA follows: TGTGCCAGTAGTACTTCTAGCGGGGGGACTTACAATGAGCAGTTCTTC. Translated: CASSTSSGGTYNEQFF.

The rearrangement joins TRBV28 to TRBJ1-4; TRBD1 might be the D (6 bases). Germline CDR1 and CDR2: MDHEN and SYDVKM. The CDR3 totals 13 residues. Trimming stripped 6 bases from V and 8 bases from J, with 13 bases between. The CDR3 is CASRLGGREKLFF. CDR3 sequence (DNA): TGTGCCAGCAGGTTGGGGGGCCGGGAAAAACTGTTTTTT. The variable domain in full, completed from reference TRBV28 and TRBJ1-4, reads DVKVTQSSRYLVKRTGEKVFLECVQDMDHENMFWYRQDPGLGLRLIYFSYDVKMKEKGDIPEGYSVSREKKERFSLILESASTNQTSMYLCASRLGGREKLFFGSGTQLSVL.